The entry that follows covers one TCR beta chain sequence. Study processing details: Estimation of nucleated cell counts relied on the amplification of reference gene primers. Clones were sequenced by immunoSEQ multiplex PCR, and TCRdb holds only the in-frame ones, with some missing. The V and J calls and the clone size are those of that table, but D and trimming were determined from the DNA. The data contain approximately 30,000 clones, over 90% of them singletons. This record comes from a study of blood T cell repertoires in COVID-19. This CDR3 comprises 15 residues. Germline V CDR1 and CDR2: MNHEY, SMNVEV (reference sequence). The V gene lost 2 bases and the J gene lost 8 bases, with 16 bases spanning the gap.

This receptor was taken from a human donor in a cohort sampled during active COVID-19. This chain uses TRBV27 with TRBJ2-4; possibly TRBD1 for D (6 bases). Sequencing input: peripheral blood. The CDR3 nucleotides read TGTGCCAGCAGTTTAAGGTCAGTCCACAGGGACATTCAGTACTTC. It yields the protein CASSLRSVHRDIQYF.